The clone carrying this T cell receptor beta chain has a count of ten or more. This entry is derived from a study of regulatory T cells in long-lasting Graves disease. Study-level background: Antithyroid drug intake by newly diagnosed Graves' patients had lasted under 3 months.

CDR3 regions were amplified by Arm-PCR using iRepertoire HTBI primers to build TCR beta libraries. TCRdb re-analysed the multiplex PCR reads in MiXCR, keeping a single row per CDR3 protein. The table lists 250,000 to 400,000 distinct CDR3 sequences, roughly 18% of them singletons. Time point reported: newly diagnosed GD, antithyroid drugs for less than 3 months. PBMC RNA served as the TCR library source. By American Thyroid Association guidelines, Graves' disease was diagnosed in the cohort. EDTA tubes were used for drawing around 8.8 milliliters of peripheral blood. The CDR3 is 14 residues long. The V segment lost 6 bases and the J segment 3 bases; nucleotides outside the gene matches: 4. CDR1 and CDR2 from the germline V gene are MNHEY and SVGEGT.

The material was peripheral blood mononuclear cells (PBMCs), obtained at new diagnosis, from a patient treated with antithyroid drugs. The gene calls are TRBV6-2 or TRBV6-3 and TRBJ2-1, with TRBD2 matching over 8 bases. The sequence was collected from a female donor with Graves disease. This chain's CDR3 is CASRASGSYNEQFF. The CDR3 DNA follows: TGTGCCAGCAGGGCCAGCGGGAGCTACAATGAGCAGTTCTTC.